The rows below give T cell receptor beta chains drawn from one sample of a study of cytomegalovirus exposure and HLA in healthy donors. Libraries were prepared by immunoSEQ multiplex PCR; TCRdb keeps only in-frame clonotypes and omits some of them. The sample yields about 150,000 clones, approximately 80% seen once. Sequenced sample: PBMCs. These receptors were obtained from a woman aged 40 to 50 in good health and CMV-seropositive. CDR3s include the opening cysteine and the closing phenylalanine or tryptophan. D genes are given only for firm matches. A clone size is listed for some rows: how often the clone was seen (once, few, many), or a class if it is expanded.

cdr3_aa,cdr3_nt,v_call,clone_size,d_call,j_call
CASTRLASSTDTQYF,TGTGCCAGCACCCGACTAGCGTCTAGCACAGATACGCAGTATTTT,TRBV2,NA,TRBD2,TRBJ2-3
CASSPRAGENSPLHF,TGTGCCAGCAGCCCCCGGGCAGGGGAGAATTCACCCCTCCACTTT,TRBV7-9,NA,NA,TRBJ1-6
CASSKGTGDHNEQFF,TGTGCCAGCAGCAAAGGGACAGGGGACCACAATGAGCAGTTCTTC,TRBV9,NA,TRBD1,TRBJ2-1
CASSPTDSSYEQYF,TGTGCCAGCTCACCAACAGACAGCTCCTACGAGCAGTACTTC,TRBV18,NA,NA,TRBJ2-7
CASSDETSGRYEQYF,TGTGCCAGCAGCGATGAGACCAGCGGGCGATACGAGCAGTACTTC,TRBV4-2,NA,NA,TRBJ2-7
CASSLKRLYTGELFF,TGTGCCAGCAGCTTGAAGCGGCTTTACACCGGGGAGCTGTTTTTT,TRBV7-8,NA,NA,TRBJ2-2
CASSRRDRVYQPQHF,TGTGCCAGCAGCCGCCGTGACAGGGTCTATCAGCCCCAGCATTTT,TRBV5-6,few,TRBD1,TRBJ1-5
CASSLTGDYGYTF,TGTGCCAGCAGCTTAACAGGGGACTATGGCTACACCTTC,TRBV13,NA,TRBD1,TRBJ1-2
CASSSSRREQYF,TGTGCCAGCAGTAGTTCTAGGCGCGAGCAGTACTTC,TRBV6-6,NA,NA,TRBJ2-7
CASSKGQANTEAFF,TGTGCCAGCAGCAAGGGACAGGCGAACACTGAAGCTTTCTTT,TRBV21-1,NA,NA,TRBJ1-1
CASSEAGGSYEQYF,TGTGCCAGCAGTGAAGCAGGGGGTTCCTACGAGCAGTACTTC,TRBV6-1,NA,NA,TRBJ2-7
CASRQPGTDTQYF,TGTGCCAGCAGACAGCCGGGCACAGATACGCAGTATTTT,TRBV6-5,NA,NA,TRBJ2-3
CASGLVLVGGRNTEAFF,TGTGCTAGTGGTTTGGTCCTGGTGGGGGGAAGGAACACTGAAGCTTTCTTT,TRBV12-5,NA,NA,TRBJ1-1
CAWSVTPLAGVADTQYF,TGTGCCTGGAGTGTAACCCCTCTAGCGGGAGTGGCGGATACGCAGTATTTT,TRBV30,NA,TRBD2,TRBJ2-3
CASSLVDRGGQFF,TGTGCCAGCAGTTTAGTAGACAGGGGTGGGCAGTTCTTC,TRBV27,NA,TRBD1,TRBJ2-1
CSVMEGSKTQYF,TGCAGCGTTATGGAGGGTTCGAAGACCCAGTACTTC,TRBV29-1,NA,NA,TRBJ2-5
CASSIDRDSYEQYF,TGTGCCAGTAGTATTGACAGGGACTCCTACGAGCAGTACTTC,TRBV19,NA,TRBD1,TRBJ2-7
CASSSWTGRETQYF,TGTGCCAGCAGCTCTTGGACAGGGAGGGAGACCCAGTACTTC,TRBV11-2,NA,TRBD1,TRBJ2-5
CASSELDRGRARAF,TGTGCCAGCAGTGAGCTGGACAGGGGCCGCGCCAGGGCTTTT,TRBV6-1,few,TRBD1,TRBJ1-4
CASRPGGSQYQETQYF,TGTGCCAGCAGGCCGGGAGGCAGCCAGTACCAAGAGACCCAGTACTTC,TRBV27,NA,TRBD2,TRBJ2-5
CASNSGQRDTYEQYF,TGTGCCAGCAACTCAGGGCAACGGGACACATACGAGCAGTACTTC,TRBV5-6,NA,NA,TRBJ2-7
CASSVRDTGELFF,TGTGCCAGCAGCGTCAGGGACACCGGGGAGCTGTTTTTT,TRBV9,NA,NA,TRBJ2-2
CASNPLTEAFF,TGTGCCAGCAATCCCCTCACTGAAGCTTTCTTT,TRBV6-1,NA,NA,TRBJ1-1
CASPVAGALNEQFF,TGTGCCAGCCCGGTAGCGGGAGCACTCAATGAGCAGTTCTTC,TRBV6-1,NA,TRBD2,TRBJ2-1
CASSLQGAYEQYF,TGTGCCAGCAGCTTACAGGGTGCCTACGAGCAGTACTTC,TRBV11-3,once,NA,TRBJ2-7
CASSSGILGDTEAFF,TGTGCCAGCAGCTCGGGGATACTTGGGGACACTGAAGCTTTCTTT,TRBV7-8,NA,NA,TRBJ1-1
CASSLLTSGSNEQFF,TGTGCCAGCAGCTTACTGACTAGCGGGAGCAATGAGCAGTTCTTC,TRBV7-3,NA,TRBD2,TRBJ2-1
CSARPSGHDNEQFF,TGCAGCGCCCGGCCTAGCGGGCATGACAATGAGCAGTTCTTC,TRBV29-1,NA,TRBD2,TRBJ2-1
CASRTSGGPYNEQFF,TGTGCCAGCCGGACTAGCGGGGGGCCCTACAATGAGCAGTTCTTC,TRBV28,NA,TRBD2,TRBJ2-1
CASSLPDRNTEAFF,TGTGCCAGCAGTCTGCCAGACAGGAACACTGAAGCTTTCTTT,TRBV28,NA,NA,TRBJ1-1
CASSLWDRGTGELFF,TGTGCCAGCAGTTTATGGGACAGGGGCACCGGGGAGCTGTTTTTT,TRBV28,NA,TRBD1,TRBJ2-2
CASSPTGRETQYF,TGTGCCAGCAGCCCGACAGGGAGGGAGACCCAGTACTTC,TRBV7-3,NA,NA,TRBJ2-5
CASSDRGTGANVLTF,TGTGCCAGCAGTGACAGGGGAACTGGGGCCAACGTCCTGACTTTC,TRBV6-1,few,NA,TRBJ2-6
CASSSQGASGGYNEQFF,TGTGCCAGCAGCTCCCAAGGAGCCAGCGGAGGATACAATGAGCAGTTCTTC,TRBV5-6,few,NA,TRBJ2-1
CASSLASGSNEQYF,TGCGCCAGCAGCTTGGCCTCCGGGTCGAACGAGCAGTACTTC,TRBV5-1,NA,NA,TRBJ2-7
CASSLTGTNTQYF,TGTGCCAGCAGCCTAACCGGGACAAATACGCAGTATTTT,TRBV27,few,NA,TRBJ2-3
CASSLAGQIPGGEQYF,TGTGCCAGCAGCTTAGCGGGGCAGATTCCGGGGGGCGAGCAGTACTTC,TRBV7-8,once,TRBD2,TRBJ2-7
CASTRLLNTGELFF,TGTGCCAGCACGAGACTGCTGAACACCGGGGAGCTGTTTTTT,TRBV2,NA,NA,TRBJ2-2
CAISTSGTQYF,TGTGCCATCAGCACCTCGGGTACGCAGTATTTT,TRBV10-3,NA,NA,TRBJ2-3
CASSDLAGGSGDTEAFF,TGTGCCAGCAGTGACCTGGCAGGGGGCTCTGGGGACACTGAAGCTTTCTTT,TRBV6-1,NA,TRBD1,TRBJ1-1
CAWSVQDRGLGTSYNEQFF,TGTGCCTGGAGTGTACAGGACAGGGGGCTTGGAACTTCCTACAATGAGCAGTTCTTC,TRBV30,NA,TRBD1,TRBJ2-1
CSSTIQGHEQYF,TGTTCCAGCACCATCCAGGGGCACGAGCAGTACTTC,TRBV7-9,NA,NA,TRBJ2-7
CASSLSPGGNTEAFF,TGTGCCAGCAGTTTAAGCCCAGGGGGGAACACTGAAGCTTTCTTT,TRBV27,few,TRBD1,TRBJ1-1
CASATGIRKYF,TGTGCCAGCGCCACAGGGATTCGGAAGTACTTC,TRBV6-1,few,NA,TRBJ2-5
CASSLRGTSGIKSYEQYF,TGTGCCAGCAGCTTACGTGGGACTAGCGGGATTAAGAGCTACGAGCAGTACTTC,TRBV7-2,once,TRBD2,TRBJ2-7
CASSLRQGYGYTF,TGTGCCAGCAGCCTACGACAGGGTTATGGCTACACCTTC,TRBV27,NA,TRBD1,TRBJ1-2
CASSSDRSTEAFF,TGTGCCAGCAGCTCCGACAGGTCCACTGAAGCTTTCTTT,TRBV7-3,NA,NA,TRBJ1-1
CASSPPGLAGGANVLTF,TGCGCCAGCAGCCCACCGGGACTAGCGGGAGGGGCCAACGTCCTGACTTTC,TRBV5-1,NA,TRBD2,TRBJ2-6
CASSERETGANVLTF,TGTGCCAGCAGTGAGAGGGAGACAGGGGCCAACGTCCTGACTTTC,TRBV2,NA,NA,TRBJ2-6
CASSFSDNEQFF,TGCGCCAGCAGCTTCAGCGACAATGAGCAGTTCTTC,TRBV5-1,NA,NA,TRBJ2-1
CASSLARRQGGNEQFF,TGTGCCAGCAGCTTGGCCAGGAGACAGGGGGGGAATGAGCAGTTCTTC,TRBV5-5,few,TRBD1,TRBJ2-1
CASSKRDSPLRYTF,TGTGCCAGCAGTAAGCGGGACTCCCCGTTGAGGTACACCTTC,TRBV25-1,NA,NA,TRBJ1-2
CASSPGDRLNEKLFF,TGTGCCAGCAGCCCGGGGGACAGACTAAATGAAAAACTGTTTTTT,TRBV7-9,once,TRBD1,TRBJ1-4
CASSQDTGQTKETQYF,TGTGCCAGCAGCCAAGATACGGGACAGACAAAAGAGACCCAGTACTTC,TRBV4-2,NA,TRBD1,TRBJ2-5
CASSIGTSGNTDTQYF,TGTGCCAGTAGTATTGGGACTAGCGGTAACACAGATACGCAGTATTTT,TRBV19,NA,TRBD2,TRBJ2-3
CASKGQQSTNEKLFF,TGTGCCAGTAAGGGACAGCAAAGTACTAATGAAAAACTGTTTTTT,TRBV5-5,few,TRBD1,TRBJ1-4
CATSRTGTGVYEQYF,TGTGCCACCAGCAGAACCGGGACAGGGGTTTACGAGCAGTACTTC,TRBV15,NA,TRBD1,TRBJ2-7
CASRGGSGANVLTF,TGTGCCAGCCGAGGGGGCTCTGGGGCCAACGTCCTGACTTTC,TRBV2,NA,NA,TRBJ2-6
CASSQDIVGPGQGYEQYF,TGTGCCAGCAGCCAAGATATCGTGGGGCCGGGACAGGGCTACGAGCAGTACTTC,TRBV4-2,once,TRBD1,TRBJ2-7
CASGGENLQGDTQYF,TGTGCCAGCGGGGGCGAGAACCTCCAGGGAGATACGCAGTATTTT,TRBV6-1,many,NA,TRBJ2-3